This T cell receptor (beta chain) was identified during a study of blood T cell repertoires in COVID-19. Sequenced by immunoSEQ multiplex PCR; TCRdb stores in-frame clones only, minus some. In the table there are around 180,000 clones, about 85% of which are singletons. The ends lost 4 bases at V and 4 bases at J; junction bases unmatched: 2. The CDR3 is 13 amino acids. Germline V lookup: CDR1 MRHNA, CDR2 SNTAGT. The clonotype comes from a man between 60 and 75 years old with acute or convalescent COVID-19. Sequences were obtained from peripheral blood. The chain is built from TRBV6-4 and TRBJ1-1, with TRBD1 identical over 8 bases. CDR3 protein: CASSATGGTEAFF. The CDR3 nucleotides read TGTGCCAGCAGTGCTACAGGGGGCACTGAAGCTTTCTTT.